This paragraph reports one TCR beta chain. The data are from a study of shared clonotypes between healthy human individuals. The wider study: Each donor contributed plates that comprised three CD4 naive, three CD4 memory, two CD8 naive and one CD8 memory.

Terminally differentiated effector memory CD45RA+ cells were left out of the naive CD8 fraction, which was CD45RO-negative and positively selected for CCR7. Here immunoSEQ multiplex PCR was the method, and the copy in TCRdb shows in-frame clones only, minus some. The table includes about 800,000 clones, about 96% detected once. Trimming removed 3 bases at V and 3 bases at J, with 10 bases between. From germline, CDR1 is PRHDT and CDR2 FYEKMQ (reference sequence). The CDR3 is 14 amino acids. The chain uses TRBV13 and TRBJ2-3, with D maybe TRBD2 (6 bases). The sample taken for sequencing was naive CD8+ T cells sorted from blood. This receptor was identified in a young man in good health. The CDR3 sequence is CASSFSGETDTQYF. The CDR3 nucleotides are TGTGCCAGCAGCTTCTCGGGGGAGACAGATACGCAGTATTTT.